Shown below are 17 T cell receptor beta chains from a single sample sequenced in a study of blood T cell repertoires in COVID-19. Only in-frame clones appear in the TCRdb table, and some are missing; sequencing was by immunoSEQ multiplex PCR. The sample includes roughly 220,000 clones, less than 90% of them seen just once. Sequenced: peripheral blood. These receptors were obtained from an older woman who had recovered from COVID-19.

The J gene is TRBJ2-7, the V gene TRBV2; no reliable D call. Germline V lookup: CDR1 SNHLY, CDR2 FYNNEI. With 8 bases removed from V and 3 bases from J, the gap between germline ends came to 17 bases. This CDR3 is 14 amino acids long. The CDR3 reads CASPKRPAIYEQYF. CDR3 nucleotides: TGTGCCAGCCCTAAACGGCCAGCGATCTACGAGCAGTACTTC.

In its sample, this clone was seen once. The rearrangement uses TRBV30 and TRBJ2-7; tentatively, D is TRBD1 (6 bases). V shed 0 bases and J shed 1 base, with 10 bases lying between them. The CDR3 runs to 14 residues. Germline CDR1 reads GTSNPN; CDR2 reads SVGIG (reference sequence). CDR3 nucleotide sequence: TGTGCCTGGAGTGTAGGGGGTAGTTCCTACGAGCAGTACTTC. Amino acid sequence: CAWSVGGSSYEQYF.

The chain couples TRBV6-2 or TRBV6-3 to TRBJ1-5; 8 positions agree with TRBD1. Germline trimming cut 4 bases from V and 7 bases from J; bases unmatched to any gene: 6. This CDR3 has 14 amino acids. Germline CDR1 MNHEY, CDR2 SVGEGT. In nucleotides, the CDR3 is TGTGCCAGCAGTTCGGACAGGGACCTGCAGCCCCAGCATTTT. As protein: CASSSDRDLQPQHF.

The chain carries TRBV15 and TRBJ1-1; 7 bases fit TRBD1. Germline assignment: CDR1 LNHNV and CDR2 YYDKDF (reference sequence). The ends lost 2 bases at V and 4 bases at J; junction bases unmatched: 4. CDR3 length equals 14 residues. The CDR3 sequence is CATSRKYRGTEAFF. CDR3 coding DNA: TGTGCCACCAGCAGAAAATACAGGGGCACTGAAGCTTTCTTT.

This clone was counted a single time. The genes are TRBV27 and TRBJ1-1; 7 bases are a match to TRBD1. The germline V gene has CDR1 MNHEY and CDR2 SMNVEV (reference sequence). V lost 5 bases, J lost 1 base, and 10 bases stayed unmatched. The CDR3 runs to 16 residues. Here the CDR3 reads CASSPNYGTANTEAFF. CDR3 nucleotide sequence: TGTGCCAGCAGTCCAAACTACGGGACAGCGAACACTGAAGCTTTCTTT.

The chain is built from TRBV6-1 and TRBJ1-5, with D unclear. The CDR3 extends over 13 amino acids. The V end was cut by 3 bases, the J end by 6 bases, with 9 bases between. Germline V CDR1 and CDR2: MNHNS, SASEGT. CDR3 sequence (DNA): TGTGCCAGCAGTGATACGTGGGCTCAGCCCCAGCATTTT. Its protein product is CASSDTWAQPQHF.

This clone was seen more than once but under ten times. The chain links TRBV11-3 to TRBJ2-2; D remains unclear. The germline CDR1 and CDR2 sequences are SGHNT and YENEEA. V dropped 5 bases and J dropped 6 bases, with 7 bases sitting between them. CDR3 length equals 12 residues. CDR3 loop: CASSPGAGELFF. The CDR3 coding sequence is TGTGCCAGCAGCCCCGGTGCCGGGGAGCTGTTTTTT.

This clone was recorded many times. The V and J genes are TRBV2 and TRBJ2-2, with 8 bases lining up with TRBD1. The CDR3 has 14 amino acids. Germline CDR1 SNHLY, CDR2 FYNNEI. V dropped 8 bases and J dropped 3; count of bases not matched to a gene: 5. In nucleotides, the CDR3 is TGTGCCAGCCGAGGACAGGGAGACACCGGGGAGCTGTTTTTT. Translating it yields CASRGQGDTGELFF.

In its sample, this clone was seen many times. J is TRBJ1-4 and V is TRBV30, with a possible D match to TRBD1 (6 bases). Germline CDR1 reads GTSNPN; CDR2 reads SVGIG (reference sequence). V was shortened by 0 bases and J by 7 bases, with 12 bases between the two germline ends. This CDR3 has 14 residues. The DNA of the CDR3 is TGTGCCTGGAGTGTGTGGGGGCGAGGTGAAAAACTGTTTTTT. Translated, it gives CAWSVWGRGEKLFF.

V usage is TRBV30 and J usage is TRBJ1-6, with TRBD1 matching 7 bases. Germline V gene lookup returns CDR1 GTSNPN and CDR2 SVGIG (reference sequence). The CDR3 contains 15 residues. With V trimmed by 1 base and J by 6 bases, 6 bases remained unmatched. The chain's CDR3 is CAWSEFRQGNSPLHF. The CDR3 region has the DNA TGTGCCTGGAGTGAGTTTAGACAGGGTAATTCACCCCTCCACTTT.

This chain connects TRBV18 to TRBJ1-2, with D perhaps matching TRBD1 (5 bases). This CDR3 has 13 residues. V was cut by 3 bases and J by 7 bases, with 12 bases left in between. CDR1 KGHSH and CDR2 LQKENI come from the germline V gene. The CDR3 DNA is TGTGCCAGCTCACCGGAGCAGGGTGGTGGCTACACCTTC. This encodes CASSPEQGGGYTF.

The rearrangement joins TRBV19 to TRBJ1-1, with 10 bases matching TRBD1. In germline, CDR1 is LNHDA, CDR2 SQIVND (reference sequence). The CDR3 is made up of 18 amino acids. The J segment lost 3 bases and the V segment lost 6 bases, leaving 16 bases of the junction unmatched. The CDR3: CASSKMSMGDRGDTEAFF. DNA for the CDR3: TGTGCCAGTAGCAAAATGAGTATGGGGGACAGGGGTGACACTGAAGCTTTCTTT.

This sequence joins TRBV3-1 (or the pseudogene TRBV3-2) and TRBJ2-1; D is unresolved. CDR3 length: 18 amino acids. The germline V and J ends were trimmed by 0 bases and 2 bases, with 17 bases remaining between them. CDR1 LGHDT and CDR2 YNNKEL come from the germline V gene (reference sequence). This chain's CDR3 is CASSQDRNPFLAYNEQFF. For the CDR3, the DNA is TGTGCCAGCAGCCAAGACCGTAACCCCTTTTTAGCCTACAATGAGCAGTTCTTC.

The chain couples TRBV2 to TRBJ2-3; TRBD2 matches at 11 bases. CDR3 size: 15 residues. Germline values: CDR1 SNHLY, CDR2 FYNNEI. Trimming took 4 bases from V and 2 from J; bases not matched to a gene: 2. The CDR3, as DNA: TGTGCCAGCAGTGCTAGCGGGGGGAACACAGATACGCAGTATTTT. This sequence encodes CASSASGGNTDTQYF. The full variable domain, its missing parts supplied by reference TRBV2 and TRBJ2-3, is EPEVTQTPSHQVTQMGQEVILRCVPISNHLYFYWYRQILGQKVEFLVSFYNNEISEKSEIFDDQFSVERPDGSNFTLKIRSTKLEDSAMYFCASSASGGNTDTQYFGPGTRLTVL.

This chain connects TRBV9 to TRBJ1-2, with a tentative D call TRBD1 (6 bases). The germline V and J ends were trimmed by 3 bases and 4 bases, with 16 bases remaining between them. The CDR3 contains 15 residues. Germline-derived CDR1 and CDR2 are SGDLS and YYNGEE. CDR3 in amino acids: CASSASGGPTYGYTF. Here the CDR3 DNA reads TGTGCCAGCAGCGCCAGCGGGGGGCCCACCTATGGCTACACCTTC. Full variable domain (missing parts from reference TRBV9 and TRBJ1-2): DSGVTQTPKHLITATGQRVTLRCSPRSGDLSVYWYQQSLDQGLQFLIQYYNGEERAKGNILERFSAQQFPDLHSELNLSSLELGDSALYFCASSASGGPTYGYTFGSGTRLTVV.

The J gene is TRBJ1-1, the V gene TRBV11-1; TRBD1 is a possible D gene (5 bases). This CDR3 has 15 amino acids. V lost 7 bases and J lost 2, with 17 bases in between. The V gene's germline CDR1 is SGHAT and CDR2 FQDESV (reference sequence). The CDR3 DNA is TGTGCCAGCACTCAACAAGGGAGGGGTAACACTGAAGCTTTCTTT. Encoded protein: CASTQQGRGNTEAFF.

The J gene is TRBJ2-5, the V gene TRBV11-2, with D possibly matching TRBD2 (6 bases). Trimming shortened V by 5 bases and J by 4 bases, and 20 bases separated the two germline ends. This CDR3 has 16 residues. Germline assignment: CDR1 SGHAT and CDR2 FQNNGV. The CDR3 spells CASSPLRWGDRETQYF. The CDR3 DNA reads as TGTGCCAGCAGCCCACTCCGGTGGGGGGACCGAGAGACCCAGTACTTC.